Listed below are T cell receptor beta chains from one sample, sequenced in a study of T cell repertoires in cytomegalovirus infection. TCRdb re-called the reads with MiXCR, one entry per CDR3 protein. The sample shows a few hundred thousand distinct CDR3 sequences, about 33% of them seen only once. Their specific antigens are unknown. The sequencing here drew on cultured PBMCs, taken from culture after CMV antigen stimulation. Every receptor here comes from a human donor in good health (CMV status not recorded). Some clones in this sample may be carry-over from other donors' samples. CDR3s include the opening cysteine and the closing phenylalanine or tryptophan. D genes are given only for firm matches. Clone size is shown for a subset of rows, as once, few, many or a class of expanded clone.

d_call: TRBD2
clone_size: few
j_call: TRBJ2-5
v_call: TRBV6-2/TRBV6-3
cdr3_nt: TGTGCCAGCAGTTACGACGGCGGGAGGACGGAGACCCAGTACTTC
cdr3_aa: CASSYDGGRTETQYF

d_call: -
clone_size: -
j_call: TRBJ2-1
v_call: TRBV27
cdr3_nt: TGTGCCAGCACCCCCCGACCCCATAAAGGTAGTGAGCAGTTCTTC
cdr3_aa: CASTPRPHKGSEQFF

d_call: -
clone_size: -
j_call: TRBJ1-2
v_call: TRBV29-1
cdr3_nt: TGCAGCGTTTCCCAGAGAGGCAGATCCTATGGCTACACCTTC
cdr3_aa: CSVSQRGRSYGYTF

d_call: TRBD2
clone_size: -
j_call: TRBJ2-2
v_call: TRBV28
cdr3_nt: TGTGCCAGCAACGAGAGCGGGACTAGCGGGAGTATCGGGGAGCTGTTTTTT
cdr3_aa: CASNESGTSGSIGELFF

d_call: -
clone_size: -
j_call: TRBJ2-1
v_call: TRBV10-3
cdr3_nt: TGTGCCATCAGTGAGGCAAATCTAGGATCCTACAATGAGCAGTTCTTC
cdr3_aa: CAISEANLGSYNEQFF

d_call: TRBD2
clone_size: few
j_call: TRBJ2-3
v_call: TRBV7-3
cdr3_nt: TGTGCCAGCGGTCTAATAGCGGGAGGGCCGGACGAGACGCAGTATTTT
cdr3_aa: CASGLIAGGPDETQYF

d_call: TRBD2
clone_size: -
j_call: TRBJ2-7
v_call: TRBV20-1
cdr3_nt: TGCAGTGCTAGATCTTGGACTAGCGGGAGGACGTACGAGCAGTACTTC
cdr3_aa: CSARSWTSGRTYEQYF

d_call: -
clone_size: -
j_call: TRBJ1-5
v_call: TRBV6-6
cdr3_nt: TGTGCCAGCAGTCCGGTGGGACGGTATAGCAATCAGCCCCAGCATTTT
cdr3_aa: CASSPVGRYSNQPQHF

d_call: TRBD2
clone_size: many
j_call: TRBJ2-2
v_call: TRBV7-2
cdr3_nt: TGTGCCAGCAGCTCCGGTGGACTAGCGGGAGCAAACACCGGGGAGCTGTTTTTT
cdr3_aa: CASSSGGLAGANTGELFF

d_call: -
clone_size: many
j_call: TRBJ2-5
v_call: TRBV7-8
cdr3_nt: TGTGCCAGCAGCCAAATGACAGTTCAAGAGACCCAGTACTTC
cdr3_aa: CASSQMTVQETQYF

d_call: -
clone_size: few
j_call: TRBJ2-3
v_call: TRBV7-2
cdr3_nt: TGTGCCAGCAGCGCAGACAGGCACCTCACAGATACGCAGTATTTT
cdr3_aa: CASSADRHLTDTQYF

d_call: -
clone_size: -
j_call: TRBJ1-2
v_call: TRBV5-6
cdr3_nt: TGTGCCAGCAGCTTGGCCAAGGGGTACTATGGCTACACCTTC
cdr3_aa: CASSLAKGYYGYTF

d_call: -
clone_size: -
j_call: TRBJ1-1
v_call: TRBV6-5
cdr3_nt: TGTGCCAGCAGTCCGCTGGAGGGAACGGCTTTCTTT
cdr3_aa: CASSPLEGTAFF

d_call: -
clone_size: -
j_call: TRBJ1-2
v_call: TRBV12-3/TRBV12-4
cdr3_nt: TGTGCCAGCAGTCTAGGGATTTATGGCTACACCTTC
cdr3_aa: CASSLGIYGYTF

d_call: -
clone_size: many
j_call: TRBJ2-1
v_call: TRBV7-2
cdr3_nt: TGTGCCAGCAGCTTAACTGGCTACAATGAGCAGTTCTTC
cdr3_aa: CASSLTGYNEQFF

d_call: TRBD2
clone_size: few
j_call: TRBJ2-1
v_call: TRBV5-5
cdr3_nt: TGTGCCAGCGGGTCGGTAGCGGGAGCGAATGAGCAGTTCTTC
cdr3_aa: CASGSVAGANEQFF

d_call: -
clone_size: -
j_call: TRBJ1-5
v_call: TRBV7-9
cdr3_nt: TGTGCCCGTCAGAGCAATCAGCCCCAGCATTTT
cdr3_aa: CARQSNQPQHF

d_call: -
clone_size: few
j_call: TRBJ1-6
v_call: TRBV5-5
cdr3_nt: TGTGCCAGCAGCTTGTTTCCGGATACGGATTCACCCCTCCACTTT
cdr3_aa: CASSLFPDTDSPLHF

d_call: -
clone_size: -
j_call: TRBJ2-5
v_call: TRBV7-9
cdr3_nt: TGTGCCAGCAGCCCGGACTGGGCGGGAGAGACCCAGTACTTC
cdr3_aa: CASSPDWAGETQYF

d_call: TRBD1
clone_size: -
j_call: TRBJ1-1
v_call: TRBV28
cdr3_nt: TGTGCCAGCAGTTTATGGACAGGGGACCTAAACACTGAAGCTTTCTTT
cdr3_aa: CASSLWTGDLNTEAFF

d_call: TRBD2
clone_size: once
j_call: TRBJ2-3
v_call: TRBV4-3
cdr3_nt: TGCGCCAGCAGCCAAGTAGCGGGAGGCCCCACAGATACGCAGTATTTT
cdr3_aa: CASSQVAGGPTDTQYF

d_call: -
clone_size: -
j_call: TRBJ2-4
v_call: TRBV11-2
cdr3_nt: TGTGCCAGCAGCCTTAGGGGGACCTTAGCCAAAAACATTCAGTACTTC
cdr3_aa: CASSLRGTLAKNIQYF

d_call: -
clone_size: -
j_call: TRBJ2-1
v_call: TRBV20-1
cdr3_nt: TGCAGTGCTAGCCGGACAGCTTACAATGAGCAGTTCTTC
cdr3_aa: CSASRTAYNEQFF

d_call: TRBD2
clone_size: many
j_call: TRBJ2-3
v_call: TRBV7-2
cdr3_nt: TGTGCCAGCAGCTCCTTAGCGGGAGGGGGAACAGATACGCAGTATTTT
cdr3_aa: CASSSLAGGGTDTQYF

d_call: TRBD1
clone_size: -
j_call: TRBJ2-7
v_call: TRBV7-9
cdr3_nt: TGTGCCAGCAGCTCACCGACAGGGGGTCAAGCCTACGAGCAGTACTTC
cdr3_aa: CASSSPTGGQAYEQYF

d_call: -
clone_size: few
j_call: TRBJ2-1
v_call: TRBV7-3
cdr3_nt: TGTGCCAGCAGCAGTGGTGAGGTACATGAGCAGTTCTTC
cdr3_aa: CASSSGEVHEQFF

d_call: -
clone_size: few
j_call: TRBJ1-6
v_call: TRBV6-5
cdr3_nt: TGTGCCAGCAGTTACTCGAGTCTGGAGGATAATTCACCCCTCCACTTT
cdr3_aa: CASSYSSLEDNSPLHF

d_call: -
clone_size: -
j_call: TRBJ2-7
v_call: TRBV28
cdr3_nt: TGTGCCAGCAGTCGCCCCCCCTCTGAGCAGTACTTC
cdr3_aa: CASSRPPSEQYF

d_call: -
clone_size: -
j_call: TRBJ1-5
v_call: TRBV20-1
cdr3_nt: TGCAGTGCTAGGATGGATCCCAATAGCAATCAGCCCCAGCATTTT
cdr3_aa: CSARMDPNSNQPQHF

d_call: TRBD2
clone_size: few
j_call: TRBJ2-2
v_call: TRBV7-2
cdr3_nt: TGTGCCAGCAGCTTTCGAGGGGATCCTAGCGGGAGGGTCCTCGTCACCGGGGAGCTGTTTTTT
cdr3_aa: CASSFRGDPSGRVLVTGELFF

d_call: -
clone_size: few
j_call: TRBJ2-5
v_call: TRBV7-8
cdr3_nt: TGTGCCAGCAGCTTATATAGGAGTTGGGGACAAGAGACCCAGTACTTC
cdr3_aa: CASSLYRSWGQETQYF

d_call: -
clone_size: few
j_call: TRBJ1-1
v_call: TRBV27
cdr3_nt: TGTGCCAGCAGTCCTACTTCGGTGATGCAAGCTTTCTTT
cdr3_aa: CASSPTSVMQAFF

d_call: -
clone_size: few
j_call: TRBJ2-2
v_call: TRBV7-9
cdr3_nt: TGTGCCAGCAGCGAGAGCCTACCTGGCACCGGGGAGCTGTTTTTT
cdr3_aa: CASSESLPGTGELFF